One T cell receptor (beta chain) is described in this entry. Its antigen remains unidentified. These data are taken from a study of cytomegalovirus exposure and HLA in healthy donors. Background on the study: An earlier analysis identified 120 million or so unique TCR beta sequences in 170 million or so T cells.

Donors sampled were nominally healthy, though unrecorded immune exposures were likely. CDR1 MNHNS and CDR2 SASEGT come from the germline V gene. This CDR3 spans 14 amino acids. V was cut by 2 bases and J by 5 bases, with 12 bases left in between. The PCR employed 60 Vbeta primers together with 13 Jbeta primers. As handled by the study authors: Approximately 80 million unique TCR beta chains, 9.5 million to 11 million of them shared, were counted by a later analysis. Measured with immunoSEQ multiplex PCR; TCRdb has only the in-frame clones, and not every one. For V, J and clone size, that table is used; D and trimming come from the DNA. The sample holds 150,000 or so clones, 82% seen once. Notes on the study in general: Cytomegalovirus status, reportedly, was diagnosed with high specificity and sensitivity by the classifier.

The material sequenced was PBMCs. The sequence came from a woman aged 45-65 years in good health and CMV-seropositive. This chain uses TRBV6-1 with TRBJ1-1, with D maybe TRBD1 (5 bases). CDR3 nucleotide sequence: TGTGCCAGCAGTGAATGGGGGAGGGGAACTGAAGCTTTCTTT. Translated, it gives CASSEWGRGTEAFF.